This TCR beta chain is from a study of STAT5B mutations in CD4+ large granular lymphocyte leukemia. Study overall: Among healthy controls, a particular HLA allele went with more CDR3 'QG' motifs.

The CDR3 consists of 18 residues. Germline V gene sequence: CDR1 SEHNR, CDR2 FQNEAQ (reference sequence). The junction had 14 bases not matched to a gene; V was cut back by 1 base and J by 7 bases. General study findings and limits: 25% of private leukemic clonotypes occurred rarely in other patients' non-leukemic repertoires. Without putative leukemic clones, patient CD4-sorted repertoires remained more clonal than healthy CD4+ repertoires.

Clones were read by immunoSEQ multiplex PCR, and TCRdb kept only the in-frame ones, dropping some. This table has over 25,000 clones, around 72% appearing once. About this clone itself: The antigen is not known.

Sequenced material: CD4+ T cells from blood buffy coats. The TCR originated in a human donor in good health. This chain links TRBV7-9 with TRBJ2-7, with 12 nucleotides matching TRBD2. The CDR3 DNA reads TGTGCCAGCAGCTTAGGGGGGCGGACTAGCGGGGTAAGACGTGAGCAGTACTTC. It is translated as CASSLGGRTSGVRREQYF.